These T cell receptor beta chains were read from a single sample in a study of blood T cell repertoires in COVID-19. The repertoire was sequenced with immunoSEQ multiplex PCR; TCRdb's copy has only in-frame clones and lacks some. The repertoire includes around 450,000 clones, more than 85% of them detected once, and more than 4% sits in the top ten. The sample consisted of peripheral blood. These receptors originate from a woman aged 25 to 45 with acute or convalescent COVID-19. Each CDR3 is given with its conserved first and last residue. D genes are given only for firm matches. Rows may omit the clone size; those that give it use once, few, many or a size class.

size: .
V: TRBV28
D: .
J: TRBJ2-7
DNA: TGTGCCAGCAGCTCCCGGAGCGGTCCCGACTACGAGCAGTACTTC
CDR3: CASSSRSGPDYEQYF

size: once
V: TRBV2
D: .
J: TRBJ2-7
DNA: TGTGCCAGCAGCGCCAACCAGGGTCTCTCCGAGCAGTACTTC
CDR3: CASSANQGLSEQYF

size: .
V: TRBV29-1
D: .
J: TRBJ1-1
DNA: TGCAGCGTCACAGACAGTATGAACACTGAAGCTTTCTTT
CDR3: CSVTDSMNTEAFF

size: .
V: TRBV7-3
D: .
J: TRBJ1-1
DNA: TGTGCCAGCAGCTTACTTCCTTTGCGGGTGCCCACTGAAGCTTTCTTT
CDR3: CASSLLPLRVPTEAFF

size: .
V: TRBV6-5
D: .
J: TRBJ1-2
DNA: TGTGCCAGCACCCCACGGGGGGTCGGTGGCTACACCTTC
CDR3: CASTPRGVGGYTF

size: .
V: TRBV19
D: TRBD1
J: TRBJ1-2
DNA: TGTGCCAGTAGTGCGACAGGGGAGGGCTACACCTTC
CDR3: CASSATGEGYTF

size: .
V: TRBV5-6
D: .
J: TRBJ1-2
DNA: TGTGCCAGCAGCTTAGCATTGGACAGAGGCTACACCTTC
CDR3: CASSLALDRGYTF

size: once
V: TRBV24-1
D: TRBD2
J: TRBJ2-3
DNA: TGTGCCACCAGTGACCGGACTAGCGGGGGGGCCCACGCAGATACGCAGTATTTT
CDR3: CATSDRTSGGAHADTQYF

size: once
V: TRBV5-1
D: .
J: TRBJ2-2
DNA: TGCGCCAGCAGCCGCGGGACAGAAAACACCGGGGAGCTGTTTTTT
CDR3: CASSRGTENTGELFF

size: .
V: TRBV7-6
D: .
J: TRBJ1-1
DNA: TGTGCCAGCAGTGGAGGGGGGGGCCGGACTGAAGCTTTCTTT
CDR3: CASSGGGGRTEAFF

size: once
V: TRBV6-5
D: .
J: TRBJ2-2
DNA: TGTGCCAGCTGGTGGGGGGGCGGCACCGGGGAGCTGTTTTTT
CDR3: CASWWGGGTGELFF

size: .
V: TRBV15
D: TRBD1
J: TRBJ2-1
DNA: TGTGCCACCAGCCAACGACAGGGGGCTTACTCCTCCTACAATGAGCAGTTCTTC
CDR3: CATSQRQGAYSSYNEQFF

size: .
V: TRBV5-4
D: TRBD2
J: TRBJ2-3
DNA: TGTGCCAGCAGCTTGGTGACTAGCATAGATACGCAGTATTTT
CDR3: CASSLVTSIDTQYF

size: many
V: TRBV30
D: TRBD1
J: TRBJ2-3
DNA: TGTGCCTGGAGTGGGGGATTCGGGACAGGGACCGATACGCAGTATTTT
CDR3: CAWSGGFGTGTDTQYF

size: .
V: TRBV7-8
D: TRBD1
J: TRBJ1-5
DNA: TGTGCCAGCAGCCAGGGGGTAAATCAGCCCCAGCATTTT
CDR3: CASSQGVNQPQHF

size: .
V: TRBV28
D: .
J: TRBJ2-5
DNA: TGTGCCAGCAGGAACGGCGGTCCTAGGGAGACCCAGTACTTC
CDR3: CASRNGGPRETQYF

size: .
V: TRBV4-2
D: .
J: TRBJ2-7
DNA: TGTGCCAGCAGCCAAGAGGACCGTGAGGACAGTTTCTACTCCTACGAGCAGTACTTC
CDR3: CASSQEDREDSFYSYEQYF

size: .
V: TRBV19
D: TRBD1
J: TRBJ1-2
DNA: TGTGCCAGTACGACAGGGGATGGCTACACCTTC
CDR3: CASTTGDGYTF

size: .
V: TRBV5-1
D: TRBD2
J: TRBJ2-2
DNA: TGCGCCAGCGGGACTAGCGGGGTCTCCACCGGGGAGCTGTTTTTT
CDR3: CASGTSGVSTGELFF

size: .
V: TRBV12-3/TRBV12-4
D: .
J: TRBJ1-2
DNA: TGTGCCAGCAGTTTGGACAGAAACTATGGCTACACCTTC
CDR3: CASSLDRNYGYTF

size: .
V: TRBV5-1
D: .
J: TRBJ1-2
DNA: TGCGCCAGCAGCTTGGAGGCGGGGGTGGCTGGCTACACCTTC
CDR3: CASSLEAGVAGYTF

size: .
V: TRBV19
D: TRBD2
J: TRBJ2-3
DNA: TGTGCCAGTAGTAAGAGAGCTAGCGGGGGCCCTAGCACAGATACGCAGTATTTT
CDR3: CASSKRASGGPSTDTQYF

size: .
V: TRBV2
D: .
J: TRBJ1-4
DNA: TGTGCCAGCAGGACTCAGGGGTTGCCTAATGAAAAACTGTTTTTT
CDR3: CASRTQGLPNEKLFF

size: .
V: TRBV11-2
D: TRBD2
J: TRBJ2-2
DNA: TGTGCCAGCAGCCCCCGGGGGGCCGGGGAGCTGTTTTTT
CDR3: CASSPRGAGELFF

size: .
V: TRBV5-1
D: .
J: TRBJ2-7
DNA: TGCGCCAGCAGCTTGAGCCCGACAGGCTACGAGCAGTACTTC
CDR3: CASSLSPTGYEQYF

size: .
V: TRBV5-4
D: TRBD1
J: TRBJ2-7
DNA: TGTGCCAGCAGCTCCGACAGGGACGTCCATTACGAGCAGTACTTC
CDR3: CASSSDRDVHYEQYF

size: .
V: TRBV11-2
D: .
J: TRBJ1-2
DNA: TGTGCCAGCAGCTTAGGCCAGGGTATATGGGTAGGCTACACCTTC
CDR3: CASSLGQGIWVGYTF

size: few
V: TRBV7-9
D: .
J: TRBJ1-5
DNA: TGTGCCAGCAGCTTGGGCCCCACGAATCAGCCCCAGCATTTT
CDR3: CASSLGPTNQPQHF

size: .
V: TRBV19
D: TRBD2
J: TRBJ2-1
DNA: TGTGCCAGTAGTGTAACTAGCGCGTATCTATTGTTCTTC
CDR3: CASSVTSAYLLFF

size: once
V: TRBV4-2
D: .
J: TRBJ2-5
DNA: TGTGCCAGCAGCCAAGTGGGGCCAGTAGGGTTGGGGACCCAGTACTTC
CDR3: CASSQVGPVGLGTQYF

size: .
V: TRBV2
D: TRBD2
J: TRBJ2-4
DNA: TGTGCCAGCAGTGGGGTGGCTAGCGGGGTAGGAGCCAAAAACATTCAGTACTTC
CDR3: CASSGVASGVGAKNIQYF

size: once
V: TRBV5-1
D: .
J: TRBJ1-1
DNA: TGCGCCAGCAGCCGAGGGCCCAACACTGAAGCTTTCTTT
CDR3: CASSRGPNTEAFF

size: .
V: TRBV4-1
D: .
J: TRBJ1-5
DNA: TGCGCCAGCAGCCAAGAATTTACAGGGAGACTTCAGCCCCAGCATTTT
CDR3: CASSQEFTGRLQPQHF

size: .
V: TRBV5-1
D: .
J: TRBJ2-5
DNA: TGCGCCAGCAGCTTGGCCGCCTCCCGTGCGGAGACCCAGTACTTC
CDR3: CASSLAASRAETQYF

size: once
V: TRBV7-2
D: .
J: TRBJ1-5
DNA: TGTGCCAGCAGCTTACAGGGATCTGGCAATCAGCCCCAGCATTTT
CDR3: CASSLQGSGNQPQHF

size: .
V: TRBV5-1
D: TRBD1
J: TRBJ1-1
DNA: TGCGCCAGCAGCCCCGGACAGGAGCATGAAGCTTTCTTT
CDR3: CASSPGQEHEAFF

size: .
V: TRBV5-6
D: TRBD1
J: TRBJ1-1
DNA: TGTGCCAGCAGCTATTACAGGGGAGGAGGGTTGAACACTGAAGCTTTCTTT
CDR3: CASSYYRGGGLNTEAFF

size: .
V: TRBV29-1
D: .
J: TRBJ2-3
DNA: TGCAGCGTTGAAGCCGACAGACAAAAATCCACAGATACGCAGTATTTT
CDR3: CSVEADRQKSTDTQYF

size: .
V: TRBV19
D: .
J: TRBJ1-1
DNA: TGTGCCAGTAGTACAGGGAACACTGAAGCTTTCTTT
CDR3: CASSTGNTEAFF

size: .
V: TRBV11-2
D: TRBD2
J: TRBJ2-1
DNA: TGTGCCAGCAGCTATCAAGGGACTAGTTCCTACAATGAGCAGTTCTTC
CDR3: CASSYQGTSSYNEQFF

size: few
V: TRBV7-2
D: TRBD1
J: TRBJ1-3
DNA: TGTGCCAGCAGCCCTTGGACAGGATTTTGGTCGGGAAACACCATATATTTT
CDR3: CASSPWTGFWSGNTIYF

size: .
V: TRBV11-2
D: TRBD2
J: TRBJ2-1
DNA: TGTGCCAGCAGCCTTAGCGGGTTACCCTACAATGAGCAGTTCTTC
CDR3: CASSLSGLPYNEQFF

size: many
V: TRBV6-6
D: .
J: TRBJ1-1
DNA: TGTGCCTCCCGGGAAGCGACTGAAGCTTTCTTT
CDR3: CASREATEAFF

size: .
V: TRBV4-1
D: .
J: TRBJ2-7
DNA: TGCGCCAGCAGCCAGGAGGACGAGCAGTACTTC
CDR3: CASSQEDEQYF

size: few
V: TRBV11-2
D: .
J: TRBJ1-2
DNA: TGTGCCAGCAGCTCTCCCCAGGCGGGGGACTATGGCTACACCTTC
CDR3: CASSSPQAGDYGYTF

size: few
V: TRBV3-1/TRBV3-2
D: .
J: TRBJ1-6
DNA: TGTGCCAGCAGCCAAGGGGGAGTTTCACCCCTCCACTTT
CDR3: CASSQGGVSPLHF

size: .
V: TRBV3-1/TRBV3-2
D: .
J: TRBJ2-3
DNA: TGTGCCAGCACCTCCGGCGGGCTGCAGTATTTT
CDR3: CASTSGGLQYF

size: .
V: TRBV27
D: TRBD1
J: TRBJ2-2
DNA: TGTGCCAGCAGTTTAAACAGGGGCTATAACACCGGGGAGCTGTTTTTT
CDR3: CASSLNRGYNTGELFF

size: once
V: TRBV11-2
D: .
J: TRBJ1-6
DNA: TGTGCCAGCAGAATGACAGTGAGCTCCTATAATTCACCCCTCCACTTT
CDR3: CASRMTVSSYNSPLHF

size: .
V: TRBV11-2
D: TRBD1
J: TRBJ2-7
DNA: TGTGCCAGCAGCTCAAAACGGGACAGGGGGCTTGAGCAGTACTTC
CDR3: CASSSKRDRGLEQYF

size: .
V: TRBV19
D: .
J: TRBJ2-3
DNA: TGTGCCAGTAGTTGGGGCGTCCTCGCAGATACGCAGTATTTT
CDR3: CASSWGVLADTQYF

size: .
V: TRBV2
D: .
J: TRBJ1-3
DNA: TGTGCCAGCAGTGCGGAGAACCCTTTCTCGGGAAACACCATATATTTT
CDR3: CASSAENPFSGNTIYF

size: .
V: TRBV5-4
D: .
J: TRBJ1-2
DNA: TGTGCCAGCAGCTTCGGCAGGGGTGATGGCTACACCTTC
CDR3: CASSFGRGDGYTF

size: .
V: TRBV5-1
D: TRBD1
J: TRBJ2-3
DNA: TGCGCCAGCAGCGCAAGCCGGGACAGGGTTGATACGCAGTATTTT
CDR3: CASSASRDRVDTQYF

size: .
V: TRBV3-1/TRBV3-2
D: TRBD1
J: TRBJ1-2
DNA: TGTGCCAGCAGCCAAGATCCAGGGCACAGGGGGCTTGGCTACACCTTC
CDR3: CASSQDPGHRGLGYTF